The 10 T cell receptor beta chains given below trace back to one sample, sequenced in a study of a mutant IDH1 vaccine in newly diagnosed glioma. Specified time point: week 11, during vaccination. In every dose of vaccine, 300 ug of mutant IDH1 20-mer peptide was given alongside topical imiquimod. Their specific antigens are unknown. Method: immunoSEQ multiplex PCR; TCRdb's copy keeps in-frame clones and lacks some. The data show roughly 57,000 clones, around nine tenths seen once. The specimen comprised PBMCs, sampled from a glioma patient whose treatment included an IDH1 peptide vaccine. Receptor source: a man between 35 and 55 years old with glioma.

The J gene is TRBJ2-3, the V gene TRBV4-1; D might be TRBD2 (6 bases). Germline V CDR1 and CDR2: MGHRA, YSYEKL. Trimming took 6 bases from V and 1 from J, leaving 17 bases between them. The CDR3 is 16 amino acids. CDR3 nucleotide sequence: TGCGCCAGCAGGCGCCTACCGGGACTTCGCACAGATACGCAGTATTTT. Its translation: CASRRLPGLRTDTQYF.

The rearrangement links TRBV5-4 to TRBJ1-1; 11 bases align to TRBD1. Trimming took 4 bases from V and 7 from J; bases not matched to a gene: 9. Germline values: CDR1 SGHNT, CDR2 YYREEE (reference sequence). The CDR3 has 15 residues. The CDR3 DNA is TGTGCCAGCAGCCCGCGGACAGGGGGCGGGGTTGAAGCTTTCTTT. It is translated as CASSPRTGGGVEAFF.

The CDR3 is CASSMGVDQPQHF. In DNA form, the CDR3 reads TGTGCCAGTAGTATGGGGGTTGATCAGCCCCAGCATTTT. This chain connects TRBV19 to TRBJ1-5; D is perhaps TRBD1 (5 bases). This CDR3 region has 13 residues. V lost 3 bases and J lost 5, with 8 bases in between. Per the germline V gene, CDR1 is LNHDA and CDR2 is SQIVND (reference sequence). Full variable domain (rest looked up from reference TRBV19 and TRBJ1-5): DGGITQSPKYLFRKEGQNVTLSCEQNLNHDAMYWYRQDPGQGLRLIYYSQIVNDFQKGDIAEGYSVSREKKESFPLTVTSAQKNPTAFYLCASSMGVDQPQHFGDGTRLSIL.

This chain links TRBV28 with TRBJ2-1, with 8 bases lining up with TRBD2. The length of the CDR3 is 14 residues. V was pared by 3 bases and J by 5 bases, with 3 bases of the junction left unmatched. Germline CDR1 reads MDHEN; CDR2 reads SYDVKM. The CDR3 is CASSFSGINNEQFF. CDR3 coding DNA: TGTGCCAGCAGTTTTAGCGGGATCAACAATGAGCAGTTCTTC.

J is TRBJ2-5 and V is TRBV30; D gene unclear. Trimming took 5 bases from V and 3 from J, leaving 7 bases between them. Germline V gives CDR1 GTSNPN, CDR2 SVGIG (reference sequence). CDR3 length: 11 amino acids. The DNA of the CDR3 is TGTGCCTGGGCAGAAGAAGAGACCCAGTACTTC. Translated, it gives CAWAEEETQYF.

The genes are TRBV7-9 and TRBJ1-1; the match to TRBD1 covers 9 bases. V shed 4 bases and J 1 base; nucleotides not matched to a gene: 10. The CDR3 loop spans 17 amino acids. Germline CDR1 SEHNR, CDR2 FQNEAQ (reference sequence). CDR3 residues: CASSSSPGTGQNTEAFF. The CDR3 DNA sequence: TGTGCCAGCAGCTCAAGTCCCGGGACAGGGCAGAACACTGAAGCTTTCTTT.

The gene calls are TRBV5-1 and TRBJ2-5; 9 nucleotides line up with TRBD2. The V segment lost 4 bases and the J segment 4 bases; nucleotides outside the gene matches: 11. This CDR3 has 16 amino acids. The germline V gene encodes CDR1 SGHRS and CDR2 YFSETQ. CDR3 coding DNA: TGCGCCAGCAGCCTATCTAGCGGGGAGAATGGAGAGACCCAGTACTTC. Its protein product is CASSLSSGENGETQYF.

The rearrangement links TRBV27 to TRBJ1-5; TRBD1 matches 7 bases. The germline CDR1 and CDR2 sequences are MNHEY and SMNVEV (reference sequence). The V gene end was trimmed by 5 bases and the J gene end by 2 bases; junction bases not matched to a gene: 6. The CDR3 has 15 residues. This CDR3 is CASSPRDRGNQPQHF. The CDR3 nucleotides read TGTGCCAGCAGTCCACGGGACAGAGGCAATCAGCCCCAGCATTTT.

The chain combines TRBV28 with TRBJ2-5, with 10 bases fitting TRBD1. The length of the CDR3 is 17 residues. After removal of 4 bases from V and 3 bases from J, the junction contained 11 bases not matched to a gene. Germline V gene data show CDR1 as MDHEN and CDR2 as SYDVKM. The CDR3 protein is CASSSLKGQGYEETQYF. The CDR3, as DNA: TGTGCCAGCAGTTCGCTTAAGGGACAGGGGTATGAAGAGACCCAGTACTTC.

The rearrangement links TRBV28 to TRBJ2-5; possibly TRBD1 for D (7 bases). Looked up from germline, CDR1 is MDHEN and CDR2 is SYDVKM. This CDR3 spans 15 amino acids. V was trimmed by 2 bases and J by 3 bases, leaving 13 bases between them. As DNA, the CDR3 is TGTGCCAGCAGTTTAGCGGGACAGCGGAAAGAGACCCAGTACTTC. This codes for CASSLAGQRKETQYF.